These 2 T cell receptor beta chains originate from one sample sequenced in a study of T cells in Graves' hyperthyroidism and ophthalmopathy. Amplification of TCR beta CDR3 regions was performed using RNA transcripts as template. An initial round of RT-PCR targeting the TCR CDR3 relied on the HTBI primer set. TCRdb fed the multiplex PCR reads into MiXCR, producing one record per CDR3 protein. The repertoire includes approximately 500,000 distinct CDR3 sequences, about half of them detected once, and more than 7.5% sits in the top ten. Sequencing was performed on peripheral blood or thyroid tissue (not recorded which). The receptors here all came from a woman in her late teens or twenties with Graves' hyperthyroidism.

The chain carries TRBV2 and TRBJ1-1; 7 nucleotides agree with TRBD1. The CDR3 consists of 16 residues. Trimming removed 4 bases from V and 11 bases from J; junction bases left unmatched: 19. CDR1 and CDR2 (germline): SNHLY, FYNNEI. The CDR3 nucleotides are TGTGCCAGCAGTGGGACTAGACAGGGAAGTTGGTTGGTGGCTTTCTTT. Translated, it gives CASSGTRQGSWLVAFF.

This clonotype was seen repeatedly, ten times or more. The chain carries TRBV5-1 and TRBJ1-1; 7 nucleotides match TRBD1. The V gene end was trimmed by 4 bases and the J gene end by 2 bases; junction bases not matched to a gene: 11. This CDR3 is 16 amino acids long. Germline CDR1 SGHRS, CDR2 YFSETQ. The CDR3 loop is CASSPEGTAFNTEAFF. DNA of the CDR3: TGCGCCAGCAGCCCGGAAGGGACAGCCTTTAACACTGAAGCTTTCTTT. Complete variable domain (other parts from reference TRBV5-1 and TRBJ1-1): KAGVTQTPRYLIKTRGQQVTLSCSPISGHRSVSWYQQTPGQGLQFLFEYFSETQRNKGNFPGRFSGRQFSNSRSEMNVSTLELGDSALYLCASSPEGTAFNTEAFFGQGTRLTVV.